A single sample is the source of the 2 T cell receptor beta chains below, sequenced in a study of metastatic and nonmetastatic thyroid tumors. From the PCR reads, TCRdb re-called clones with MiXCR. The data contain around 35,000 clones, 15% to 20% of them singletons. Ahead of thyroid surgery, no patient had received treatment of any kind. Input material: blood. Receptors originate from a female donor with papillary thyroid cancer or a benign thyroid nodule (not recorded which). Some clones in this sample may be carry-over from other donors' samples.

This clone occurred many times. This rearrangement joins TRBV5-1 to TRBJ2-5; D may be TRBD1 (5 bases). Trimming removed 2 bases at V and 0 bases at J, with 8 bases between. From germline, CDR1 is SGHRS and CDR2 YFSETQ. The CDR3 spans 14 residues. The CDR3 DNA reads as TGCGCCAGCAGCTTTGCAGGGTACCAAGAGACCCAGTACTTC. Protein: CASSFAGYQETQYF. Drawing the rest from reference TRBV5-1 and TRBJ2-5, the complete variable domain is KAGVTQTPRYLIKTRGQQVTLSCSPISGHRSVSWYQQTPGQGLQFLFEYFSETQRNKGNFPGRFSGRQFSNSRSEMNVSTLELGDSALYLCASSFAGYQETQYFGPGTRLLVL.

This clone was counted at least ten times. The rearrangement uses TRBV2 and TRBJ2-6; 8 nucleotides match TRBD1. The CDR3 runs to 19 residues. The germline V gene encodes CDR1 SNHLY and CDR2 FYNNEI. The trim removed 3 bases at V and 3 bases at J, leaving 13 bases unmatched. The CDR3 nucleotides are TGTGCCAGCAGTGATGGGCGCAGGGGGCTTTTACTTGGGGCCAACGTCCTGACTTTC. Its protein product is CASSDGRRGLLLGANVLTF.